This TCR beta chain is from a study of CD8 T cells in ankylosing spondylitis. Study-wide results and caveats: Disease-linked clones reportedly concentrated significantly in matched ankylosing spondylitis synovial fluid.

The CDR3 covers 15 residues. Germline V gives CDR1 SGHTA, CDR2 FQGNSA. With 7 bases removed from V and 4 bases from J, the gap between germline ends came to 19 bases. Libraries of TCR beta came from quantitative 5'-RACE with molecular barcodes. TCRdb re-derived calls from the 5' RACE reads in MiXCR, one entry per CDR3 protein. The table includes approximately 340,000 distinct CDR3 sequences, over 12% detected once. Worth noting for this clonotype: Its specificity is unknown.

The sequencing input was blood, either unsorted or a sorted T cell fraction (not recorded which). This TCR was sampled from a male donor with ankylosing spondylitis or in good health (not recorded which). The rearrangement joins TRBV7-2 to TRBJ1-1, with a possible D match to TRBD1 (6 bases). Written as DNA, the CDR3 is TGTGCCAGCACCCCACCCGGACAGAGGGGCACTGAAGCTTTCTTT. Amino acid sequence: CASTPPGQRGTEAFF.